This T cell receptor (beta chain) derives from a study of blood T cell repertoires in COVID-19. Study summary: Some COVID-19 samples were acute and others convalescent; all came from the United States, Italy and Spain. T cells, B-cell-depleted T cells, or PBMCs supplied cDNA or gDNA.

Per the germline V gene, CDR1 is MRHNA and CDR2 is SNTAGT. J lost 7 bases, V lost 5 bases, and 2 bases had no gene match. The CDR3 covers 14 residues. In the study's own analysis: Amplification from reference gene primers served as the basis for estimated nucleated cell counts. Sequencing used immunoSEQ multiplex PCR; TCRdb keeps in-frame clones, though not all of them. V, J and clone size reflect that table, while D and trimming were determined from the DNA. This sample has 190,000 or so clones; 80% to 90% occur once, and the top ten carry about 6%. The source is a man in his sixties who had recovered from COVID-19. The source material was peripheral blood. The chain employs TRBV6-4 and TRBJ2-2, with 12 bases fitting TRBD2. The CDR3 protein is CASSTGLAGGELFF. CDR3 bases: TGTGCCAGCAGTACGGGACTAGCGGGCGGGGAGCTGTTTTTT.